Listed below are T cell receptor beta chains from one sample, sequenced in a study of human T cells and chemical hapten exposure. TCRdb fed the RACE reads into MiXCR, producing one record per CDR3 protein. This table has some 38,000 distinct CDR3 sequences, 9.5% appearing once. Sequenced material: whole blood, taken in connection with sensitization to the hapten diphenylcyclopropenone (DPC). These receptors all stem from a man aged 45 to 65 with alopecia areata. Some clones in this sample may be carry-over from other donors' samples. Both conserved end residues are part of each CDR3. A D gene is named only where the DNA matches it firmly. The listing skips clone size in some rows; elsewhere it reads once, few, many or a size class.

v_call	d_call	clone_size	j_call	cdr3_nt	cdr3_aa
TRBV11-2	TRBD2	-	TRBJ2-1	TGTGCCAGCAGCCTAGCGGGCGGGAGCTCCTACAATGAGCAGTTCTTC	CASSLAGGSSYNEQFF
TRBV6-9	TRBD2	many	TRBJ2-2	TGTGCCAGCAACCCATCGGGACTAGCGGGAGTTGCCACCGGGGAGCTGTTTTTT	CASNPSGLAGVATGELFF
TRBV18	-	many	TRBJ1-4	TGTGCCAGCTCACCCCGGACGAATGAAAAACTGTTTTTT	CASSPRTNEKLFF
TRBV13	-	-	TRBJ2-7	TGTGCCAGCAGTTTAAGCGGCCCCTACGAGCAGTACTTC	CASSLSGPYEQYF
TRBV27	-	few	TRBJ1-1	TGTGCCAGCAGTCGATACCCCCCGGCCGGTCCGAACACTGAAGCTTTCTTT	CASSRYPPAGPNTEAFF
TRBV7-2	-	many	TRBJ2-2	TGTGCCAGCAGCTTCCTATACACCGGGGAGCTGTTTTTT	CASSFLYTGELFF
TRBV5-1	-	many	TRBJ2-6	TGCGCCACGACACCTGCCCCTGGGGCCAACGTCCTGACTTTC	CATTPAPGANVLTF
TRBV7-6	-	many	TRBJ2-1	TGTGCCAGCAGCCCAGCGGTACCATTCAATGAGCAGTTCTTC	CASSPAVPFNEQFF
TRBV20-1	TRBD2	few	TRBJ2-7	TGCAGTGCTAGAGGGCCAGCGGGGAACTACGAGCAGTACTTC	CSARGPAGNYEQYF
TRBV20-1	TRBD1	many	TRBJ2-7	TGCAGTGCTAGAGACCGGGACAGCCACGAGCAGTACTTC	CSARDRDSHEQYF
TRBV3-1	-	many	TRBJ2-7	TGTGCCAGCAGCCAAGGGGATCAGGGCTGGTACGAGCAGTACTTC	CASSQGDQGWYEQYF
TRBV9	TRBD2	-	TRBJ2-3	TGTGCCAGCAGCGTACTAGCGGGGCCCACAGATACGCAGTATTTT	CASSVLAGPTDTQYF
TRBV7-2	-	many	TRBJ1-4	TGTGCCAGCAGCGGTAGCAAAGGGGGTAATGAAAAACTGTTTTTT	CASSGSKGGNEKLFF
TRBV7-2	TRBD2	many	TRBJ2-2	TGTGCCAGCAGCTACCGACTAGCGGGAGACACCGGGGAGCTGTTTTTT	CASSYRLAGDTGELFF
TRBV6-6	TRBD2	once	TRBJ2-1	TGTGCCAGCAGTTACGGACCTAGCGGGGGGAGCTCCTACAATGAGCAGTTCTTC	CASSYGPSGGSSYNEQFF
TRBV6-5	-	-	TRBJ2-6	TGTGCCAGCAGTTACACGATTAGCTCTATCGCTGGGGCCAACGTCCTGACTTTC	CASSYTISSIAGANVLTF
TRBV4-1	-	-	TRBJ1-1	TGCGCCAGCAGCCAGGAGGGTAAATACACTGAAGCTTTCTTT	CASSQEGKYTEAFF
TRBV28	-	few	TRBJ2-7	TGTGCAGCGTCCGAGGCAACCTACGAGCAGTACTTC	CAASEATYEQYF
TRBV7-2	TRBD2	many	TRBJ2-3	TGTGCCAGCAGCTCCCGACTAGCGGGAGGAAAAGATACGCAGTATTTT	CASSSRLAGGKDTQYF
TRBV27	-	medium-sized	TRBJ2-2	TGTGCCAGCAGTTTATCGGGGCCCGGGGAGCTGTTTTTT	CASSLSGPGELFF
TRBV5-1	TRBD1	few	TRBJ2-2	TGCGCCAGCAGCCTCACAGGGGCCGACCACGGGGAGCTGTTTTTT	CASSLTGADHGELFF